Each of the 5 T cell receptor beta chains below was sequenced from the same sample in a study of shared clonotypes between healthy human individuals (dated by TCRdb to about 2020). The method behind the library was the immunoSEQ multiplex PCR assay. TCRdb provides this immuneACCESS table in a form limited to in-frame rearrangements. Some clones are lacking; in checked studies, under half of them reflect an unresolved V gene, and why the rest are absent is not known. This sample comprises approximately 2,200,000 clones, roughly 91% of them detected only once. The ten most abundant clones make up 1.7% of the sample. For the CD8 naive samples, CD45RO-negative cells were positively selected for CCR7, yielding a CD45RA+CCR7+ population from which TemRA cells were excluded. Sequenced: naive CD8+ T cells from PBMCs. Reading the label with the study, this specimen's cell subset or site is: CD45RA+CCR7+. These receptors all stem from a man in his late teens or twenties in good health. Some clones in this sample may be carry-over from other donors' samples.

The chain combines TRBV27 with TRBJ1-1; D may be TRBD1 (5 bases). Germline CDR1 is MNHEY and CDR2 is SMNVEV (reference sequence). There are 12 residues in the CDR3. The V end was cut by 8 bases, the J end by 4 bases, with 11 bases between. This chain's CDR3 is CASGARGTEAFF. The CDR3 DNA reads TGTGCCAGCGGGGCCCGGGGCACTGAAGCTTTCTTT.

The chain combines TRBV28 with TRBJ2-7; 8 positions match TRBD2. Unmatched junction bases numbered 13, after V lost 7 bases and J lost 5 bases. This CDR3 spans 15 amino acids. CDR1 and CDR2 (germline): MDHEN, SYDVKM. This CDR3 is CASNPLRTSWHEQYF. The CDR3, as DNA: TGTGCCAGCAACCCACTTAGGACTAGCTGGCACGAGCAGTACTTC.

This chain's CDR3 is CASSPRTSGSSYEQYF. DNA for the CDR3: TGCGCCAGCAGCCCCCGGACTAGCGGGAGCTCCTACGAGCAGTACTTC. The chain employs TRBV5-1 and TRBJ2-7, with 13 positions matching TRBD2. The V gene's germline CDR1 is SGHRS and CDR2 YFSETQ. Trimming at V came to 4 bases and at J to 0 bases, leaving 4 bases not matched to a gene. The CDR3 contains 16 residues.

This chain joins TRBV2 and TRBJ2-1, with 7 nucleotides matching TRBD1. With V trimmed by 8 bases and J by 10 bases, 11 bases remained unmatched. The CDR3 spans 13 residues. The germline CDR1 and CDR2 sequences are SNHLY and FYNNEI. The CDR3 DNA follows: TGTGCCAGCCAGGACAGGTTTTTCGGGGAGCAGTTCTTC. Amino acids: CASQDRFFGEQFF.

This clone was counted only a few times. Other nucleotide sequences from this sample produce the same CDR3. The chain employs TRBV4-1 and TRBJ1-1; D not certain. The CDR3 covers 13 residues. With 4 bases removed from V and 0 bases from J, the gap between germline ends came to 6 bases. The V gene's germline CDR1 is MGHRA and CDR2 YSYEKL. CDR3 sequence (DNA): TGCGCCAGCAGCCCTGGATTGAACACTGAAGCTTTCTTT. Amino acids: CASSPGLNTEAFF.